What follows describes a single TCR beta chain. The source of the sample is a study of blood T cell repertoires in COVID-19. Across the study: Donors in the United States, Italy and Spain gave samples during acute or convalescent COVID-19. Nucleic acid was either cDNA or gDNA, and it came from T cells, B-cell-depleted T cells, or PBMCs.

Authors' analysis steps: Amplification of reference gene primers provided the estimated nucleated cell counts. Clones were sequenced by immunoSEQ multiplex PCR, and TCRdb holds only the in-frame ones, with some missing. The V and J calls and the clone size are those of that table, but D and trimming were determined from the DNA. The sample has about 90,000 clones; 76% are singletons. V lost 2 bases to trimming and J lost 5 bases, with 15 bases between them. The CDR3 is made up of 14 amino acids. The germline V gene has CDR1 GTSNPN and CDR2 SVGIG (reference sequence). The gene calls are TRBV30 and TRBJ1-1; D unresolved. This TCR was recovered from a man aged 70-80 years with acute or convalescent COVID-19. Sequencing was carried out using peripheral blood. The DNA of the CDR3 is TGTGCCTGGAGTCAAGACGGGGTTGGGACTGAAGCTTTCTTT. As protein: CAWSQDGVGTEAFF.